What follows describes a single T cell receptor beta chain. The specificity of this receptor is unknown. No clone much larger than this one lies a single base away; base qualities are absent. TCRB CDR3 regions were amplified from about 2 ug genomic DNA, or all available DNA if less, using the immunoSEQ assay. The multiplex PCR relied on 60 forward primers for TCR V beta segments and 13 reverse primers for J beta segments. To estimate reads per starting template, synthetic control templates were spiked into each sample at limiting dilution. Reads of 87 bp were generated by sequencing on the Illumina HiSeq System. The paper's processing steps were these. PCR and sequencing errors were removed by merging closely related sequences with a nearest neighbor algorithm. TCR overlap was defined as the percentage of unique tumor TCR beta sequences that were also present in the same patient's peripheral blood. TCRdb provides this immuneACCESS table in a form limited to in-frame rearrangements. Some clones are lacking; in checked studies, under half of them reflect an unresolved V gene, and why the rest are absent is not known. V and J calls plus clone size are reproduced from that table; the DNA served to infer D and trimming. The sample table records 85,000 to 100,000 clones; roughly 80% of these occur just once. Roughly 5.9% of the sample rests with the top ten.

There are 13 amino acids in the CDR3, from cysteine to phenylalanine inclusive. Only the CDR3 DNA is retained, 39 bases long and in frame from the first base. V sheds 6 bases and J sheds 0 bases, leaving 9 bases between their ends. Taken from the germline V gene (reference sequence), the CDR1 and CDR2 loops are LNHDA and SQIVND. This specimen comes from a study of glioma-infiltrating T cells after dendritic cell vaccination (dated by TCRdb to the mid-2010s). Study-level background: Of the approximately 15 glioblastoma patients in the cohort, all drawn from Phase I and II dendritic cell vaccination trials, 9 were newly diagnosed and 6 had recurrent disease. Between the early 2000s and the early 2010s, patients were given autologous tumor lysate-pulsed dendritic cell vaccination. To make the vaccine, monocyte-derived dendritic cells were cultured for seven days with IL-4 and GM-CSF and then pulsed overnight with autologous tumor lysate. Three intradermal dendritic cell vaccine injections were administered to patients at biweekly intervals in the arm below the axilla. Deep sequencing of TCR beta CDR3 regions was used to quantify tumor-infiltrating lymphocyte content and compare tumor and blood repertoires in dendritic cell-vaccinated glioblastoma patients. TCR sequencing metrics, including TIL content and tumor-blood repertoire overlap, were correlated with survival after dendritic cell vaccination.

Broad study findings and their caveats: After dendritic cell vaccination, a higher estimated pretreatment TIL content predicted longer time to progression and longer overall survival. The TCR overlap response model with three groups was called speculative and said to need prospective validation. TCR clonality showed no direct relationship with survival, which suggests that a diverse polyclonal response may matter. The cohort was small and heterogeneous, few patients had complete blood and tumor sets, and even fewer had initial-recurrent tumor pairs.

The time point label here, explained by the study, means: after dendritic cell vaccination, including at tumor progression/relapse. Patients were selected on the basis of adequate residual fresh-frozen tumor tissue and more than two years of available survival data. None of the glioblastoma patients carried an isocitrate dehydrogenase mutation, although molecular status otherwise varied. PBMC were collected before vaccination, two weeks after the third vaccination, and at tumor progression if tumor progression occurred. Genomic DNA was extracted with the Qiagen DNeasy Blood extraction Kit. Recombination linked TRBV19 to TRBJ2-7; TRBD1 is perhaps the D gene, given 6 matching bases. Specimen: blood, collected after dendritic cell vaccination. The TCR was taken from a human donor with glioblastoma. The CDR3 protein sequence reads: CASSRDTSYEQYF. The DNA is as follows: TGTGCCAGTAGCCGGGACACCTCCTACGAGCAGTACTTC.